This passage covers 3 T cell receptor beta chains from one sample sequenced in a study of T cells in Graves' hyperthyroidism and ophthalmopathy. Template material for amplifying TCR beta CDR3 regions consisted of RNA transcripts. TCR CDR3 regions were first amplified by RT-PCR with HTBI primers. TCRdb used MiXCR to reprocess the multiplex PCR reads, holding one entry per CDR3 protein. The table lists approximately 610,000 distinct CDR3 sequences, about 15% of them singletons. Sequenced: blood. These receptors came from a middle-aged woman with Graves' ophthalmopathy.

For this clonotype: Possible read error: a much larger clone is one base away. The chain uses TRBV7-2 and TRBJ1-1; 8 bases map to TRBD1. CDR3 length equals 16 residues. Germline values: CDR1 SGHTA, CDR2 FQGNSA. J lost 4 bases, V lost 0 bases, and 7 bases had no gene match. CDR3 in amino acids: CASSLAGTGGSTEAFF. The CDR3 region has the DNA TGTGCCAGCAGCTTAGCCGGGACAGGAGGAAGCACTGAAGCTTTCTTT.

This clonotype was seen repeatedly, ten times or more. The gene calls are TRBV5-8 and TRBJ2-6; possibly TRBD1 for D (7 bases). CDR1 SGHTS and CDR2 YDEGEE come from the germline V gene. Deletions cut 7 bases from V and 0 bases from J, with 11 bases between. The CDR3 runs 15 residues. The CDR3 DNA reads TGTGCCAGCCAGGGGGGCGCCTCTGGGGCCAACGTCCTGACTTTC. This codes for CASQGGASGANVLTF.

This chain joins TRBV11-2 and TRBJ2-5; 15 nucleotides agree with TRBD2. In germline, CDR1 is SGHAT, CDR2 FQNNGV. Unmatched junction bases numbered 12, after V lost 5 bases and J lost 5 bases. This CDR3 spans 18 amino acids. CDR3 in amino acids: CASSLRRTSGGAEETQYF. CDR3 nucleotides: TGTGCCAGCAGCCTGAGAAGGACTAGCGGGGGGGCGGAGGAGACCCAGTACTTC.